The rows below give T cell receptor beta chains drawn from one sample of a study of CD8 T cells in ankylosing spondylitis. TCRdb independently ran MiXCR on the 5' RACE reads; one entry per CDR3 protein. The sample contains fewer than 150,000 distinct CDR3 sequences, around 6.6% of which appear only once. Material: blood, either unsorted or a sorted T cell fraction (not recorded which). All receptors come from a female donor with ankylosing spondylitis or in good health (not recorded which). The CDR3 runs from the conserved cysteine through the conserved F or W. Fields, in order: CDR3 length, J gene, V gene, D gene, clone size, CDR3 protein, CDR3 DNA. D genes are given only for firm matches. Expanded clones get a size class; other rows say once, few or many, or leave the size out.

>14|TRBJ2-4|TRBV30|NA|few
CAWSLSGSANIQYF
TGTGCCTGGAGTTTATCAGGGTCCGCCAACATTCAGTACTTC
>14|TRBJ2-3|TRBV3-1|NA|NA
CASSQPPSRDTQYF
TGTGCCAGCAGCCAACCACCGAGTCGAGATACGCAGTATTTT
>14|TRBJ1-1|TRBV20-1|NA|many
CSGVQGLGVTEAFF
TGCAGTGGGGTCCAGGGCCTGGGGGTCACTGAAGCTTTCTTT
>16|TRBJ2-2|TRBV20-1|NA|NA
CSASFQTLAPTGELFF
TGCAGTGCTAGTTTCCAGACTCTCGCCCCCACCGGGGAGCTGTTTTTT
>14|TRBJ2-2|TRBV10-3|NA|many
CAISPRQGTGELFF
TGTGCCATCAGTCCCCGGCAGGGTACCGGGGAGCTGTTTTTT
>13|TRBJ2-2|TRBV6-2/TRBV6-3|NA|few
CASSYRRTGELFF
TGTGCCAGCAGCTACAGGCGAACCGGGGAGCTGTTTTTT
>15|TRBJ2-3|TRBV7-9|TRBD2|many
CASSQLAGVTDTQYF
TGTGCCAGCAGCCAACTAGCGGGGGTCACAGATACGCAGTATTTT
>13|TRBJ2-3|TRBV6-1|NA|many
CASSESTTDTQYF
TGTGCCAGCAGTGAAAGTACCACAGATACGCAGTATTTT
>15|TRBJ1-1|TRBV5-1|NA|NA
CASSRVFTDSTEAFF
TGCGCCAGCAGCAGGGTTTTTACCGATAGCACTGAAGCTTTCTTT
>19|TRBJ1-3|TRBV6-4|NA|many
CASRITPFGQLSSGNTIYF
TGTGCCAGCAGGATCACACCTTTCGGACAGCTTAGCTCTGGAAACACCATATATTTT
>14|TRBJ2-5|TRBV4-1|NA|many
CASTPGLYQETQYF
TGCGCCAGCACCCCGGGGCTATACCAAGAGACCCAGTACTTC
>15|TRBJ2-1|TRBV7-2|NA|many
CASSLTTSSYNEQFF
TGTGCCAGCAGCTTAACGACAAGCTCCTACAATGAGCAGTTCTTC
>13|TRBJ1-2|TRBV5-1|NA|many
CASSLTGGDGYTF
TGCGCCAGCAGCTTGACAGGTGGGGATGGCTACACCTTC
>13|TRBJ2-5|TRBV20-1|NA|many
CSARDGLGETQYF
TGCAGTGCTAGAGATGGCCTAGGAGAGACCCAGTACTTC
>12|TRBJ2-5|TRBV6-5|NA|many
CASSHLGETQYF
TGTGCCAGCAGTCACCTAGGGGAGACCCAGTACTTC
>16|TRBJ2-3|TRBV4-3|TRBD2|many
CASSQGLAVITDTQYF
TGCGCCAGCAGCCAGGGACTAGCGGTAATCACAGATACGCAGTATTTT
>14|TRBJ2-7|TRBV6-5|NA|many
CASSYQVESYEQYF
TGTGCCAGCAGTTACCAAGTAGAGTCCTACGAGCAGTACTTC
>14|TRBJ1-1|TRBV7-9|NA|many
CASSTGGMNTEAFF
TGTGCCAGCAGCACTGGCGGCATGAACACTGAAGCTTTCTTT
>13|TRBJ2-3|TRBV6-1|NA|many
CASSEEGTDTQYF
TGTGCCAGCAGTGAGGAGGGCACAGATACGCAGTATTTT
>13|TRBJ2-1|TRBV5-1|NA|many
CASSFRGVREQFF
TGCGCCAGCAGCTTCCGCGGGGTGCGGGAGCAGTTCTTC
>10|TRBJ1-1|TRBV20-1|TRBD1|many
CSAPGQGAFF
TGCAGTGCTCCAGGACAGGGAGCTTTCTTT
>14|TRBJ1-2|TRBV5-5|NA|many
CASSLAPGNYGYTF
TGTGCCAGCAGCTTGGCACCCGGGAACTATGGCTACACCTTC
>14|TRBJ1-2|TRBV10-3|NA|many
CAISPGDGGIIYTF
TGTGCCATCAGTCCGGGCGACGGGGGCATCATCTACACCTTC
>14|TRBJ2-1|TRBV20-1|TRBD1|many
CSARPLGQGNEQFF
TGCAGTGCTAGACCTTTGGGACAGGGCAATGAGCAGTTCTTC
>20|TRBJ2-1|TRBV18|TRBD2|few
CASSPQRTSGGPSSYNEQFF
TGTGCCAGCTCACCGCAAAGGACTAGCGGGGGGCCGAGCTCCTACAATGAGCAGTTCTTC
>12|TRBJ2-7|TRBV5-5|NA|many
CASSLEGHEQYF
TGTGCCAGCAGCTTGGAGGGGCACGAGCAGTACTTC
>16|TRBJ2-1|TRBV30|TRBD1|many
CAWSPIRDRGGNEQFF
TGTGCCTGGAGTCCGATCCGGGACAGGGGTGGGAATGAGCAGTTCTTC
>10|TRBJ2-3|TRBV12-3/TRBV12-4|NA|many
CASRGVSQYF
TGTGCCAGCAGAGGGGTGTCGCAGTATTTT
>16|TRBJ2-5|TRBV13|TRBD2|NA
CASSLRLAGGQETQYF
TGTGCCAGCAGCCTGCGACTAGCGGGGGGGCAAGAGACCCAGTACTTC
>16|TRBJ1-1|TRBV4-2|NA|many
CASSQDYGRANTEAFF
TGTGCCAGCAGCCAAGATTACGGCAGGGCGAACACTGAAGCTTTCTTT
>15|TRBJ2-3|TRBV5-5|TRBD2|NA
CASSLGWGGTDTQYF
TGTGCCAGCAGCTTGGGGTGGGGGGGTACAGATACGCAGTATTTT
>16|TRBJ1-1|TRBV7-2|NA|NA
CASSLERQYLNTEAFF
TGTGCCAGCAGCTTAGAGAGACAGTACTTGAACACTGAAGCTTTCTTT
>17|TRBJ1-1|TRBV7-2|NA|many
CASSLASRGFANTEAFF
TGTGCCAGCAGCTTAGCCTCCCGTGGGTTCGCGAACACTGAAGCTTTCTTT
>11|TRBJ1-1|TRBV19|NA|many
CASGAVTEAFF
TGTGCCAGTGGGGCAGTCACTGAAGCTTTCTTT
>13|TRBJ2-5|TRBV28|NA|few
CASVGYGQETQYF
TGTGCCAGCGTTGGATATGGGCAAGAGACCCAGTACTTC
>13|TRBJ2-5|TRBV4-2|NA|few
CASSQAGEETQYF
TGTGCCAGCAGCCAAGCAGGGGAAGAGACCCAGTACTTC